Sequencing of this TCR beta chain was carried out in a study of T cells after yellow fever vaccination. About the research overall: Those fractions that held only low numbers of cells were prepared using the SMART-Seq v4 Ultra Low Input RNA kit. General observations from the study: Booster sampling recovered most clones from primary vaccination (about 97% CD4, around 88% CD8).

Comment on this clonotype: Its antigen is unknown.

Template switching by 5'RACE produced TCR cDNA, adding a universal primer site and UMIs. TCRdb processed the 5' RACE reads anew with MiXCR; each CDR3 protein has one entry. The data contain nearly 300,000 distinct CDR3 sequences, roughly 8.7% of them singletons. V was pared by 5 bases and J by 6 bases, with 8 bases of the junction left unmatched. Germline lookup yields CDR1 DFQATT and CDR2 SNEGSKA (reference sequence). This CDR3 spans 14 amino acids. This receptor was taken from a man younger than 30 who received the YFV17D yellow fever vaccine. V gene TRBV20-1 combines with J gene TRBJ2-2, with 8 bases identical to TRBD1. Specimen: CD4+ T cells sorted from PBMCs, collected 5 days after the yellow fever booster vaccination. CDR3 loop: CSADPQGVAGELFF. Written as DNA, the CDR3 is TGCAGTGCTGACCCACAGGGGGTAGCCGGGGAGCTGTTTTTT.